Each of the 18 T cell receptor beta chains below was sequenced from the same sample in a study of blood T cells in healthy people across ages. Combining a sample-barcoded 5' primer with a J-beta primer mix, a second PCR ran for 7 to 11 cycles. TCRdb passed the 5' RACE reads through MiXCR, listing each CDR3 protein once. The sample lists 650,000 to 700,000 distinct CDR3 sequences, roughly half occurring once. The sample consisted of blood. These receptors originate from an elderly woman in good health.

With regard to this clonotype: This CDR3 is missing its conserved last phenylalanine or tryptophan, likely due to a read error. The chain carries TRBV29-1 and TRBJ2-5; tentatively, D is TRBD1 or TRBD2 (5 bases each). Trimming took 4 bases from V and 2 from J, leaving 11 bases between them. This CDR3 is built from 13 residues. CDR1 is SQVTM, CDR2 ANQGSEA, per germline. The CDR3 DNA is TGCAGCGTTGCGGGGACCGCGCAAGAGACCCAGTACTAC. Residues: CSVAGTAQETQYY.

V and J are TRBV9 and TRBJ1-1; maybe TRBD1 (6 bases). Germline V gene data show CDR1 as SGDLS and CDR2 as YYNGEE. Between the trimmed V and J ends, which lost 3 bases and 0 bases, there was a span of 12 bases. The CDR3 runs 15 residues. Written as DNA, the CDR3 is TGTGCCAGCAGCGAAATCCAGGGGTTGAACACTGAAGCTTTCTTT. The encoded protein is CASSEIQGLNTEAFF. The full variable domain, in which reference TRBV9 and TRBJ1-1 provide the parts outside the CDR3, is DSGVTQTPKHLITATGQRVTLRCSPRSGDLSVYWYQQSLDQGLQFLIQYYNGEERAKGNILERFSAQQFPDLHSELNLSSLELGDSALYFCASSEIQGLNTEAFFGQGTRLTVV.

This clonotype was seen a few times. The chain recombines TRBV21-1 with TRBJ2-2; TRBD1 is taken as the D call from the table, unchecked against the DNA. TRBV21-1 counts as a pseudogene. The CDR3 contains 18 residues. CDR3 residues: CASSNTLPQGTNTGELFF. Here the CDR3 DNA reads TGTGCCAGCAGCAATACCTTACCACAGGGGACGAACACCGGGGAGCTGTTTTTT.

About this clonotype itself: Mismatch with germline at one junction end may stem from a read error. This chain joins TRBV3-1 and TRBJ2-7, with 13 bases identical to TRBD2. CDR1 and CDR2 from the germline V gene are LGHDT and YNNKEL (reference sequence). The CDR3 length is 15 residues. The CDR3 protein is CVSSQGTSGTYEQYF. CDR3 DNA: TGTGTCAGCAGCCAAGGGACTAGCGGGACCTACGAGCAGTACTTC.

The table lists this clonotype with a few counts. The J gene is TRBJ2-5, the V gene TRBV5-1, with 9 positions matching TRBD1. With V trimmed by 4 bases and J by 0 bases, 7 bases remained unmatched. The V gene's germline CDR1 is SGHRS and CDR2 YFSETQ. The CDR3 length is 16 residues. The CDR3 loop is CASSPVTGGHQETQYF. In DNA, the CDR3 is TGCGCCAGCAGCCCGGTGACAGGGGGACACCAAGAGACCCAGTACTTC.

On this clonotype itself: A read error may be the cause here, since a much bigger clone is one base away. The CDR3 DNA reads TGTGCCAGCAGCTTAGCCCCGAGACTCCGCAATCAGCCCCAGCATTTT. This gives the protein CASSLAPRLRNQPQHF. The gene calls are TRBV7-2 and TRBJ1-5; no clear D gene. In germline, CDR1 is SGHTA, CDR2 FQGNSA. This CDR3 spans 16 amino acids. Trimming removed 0 bases from V and 2 bases from J, with 11 bases in between.

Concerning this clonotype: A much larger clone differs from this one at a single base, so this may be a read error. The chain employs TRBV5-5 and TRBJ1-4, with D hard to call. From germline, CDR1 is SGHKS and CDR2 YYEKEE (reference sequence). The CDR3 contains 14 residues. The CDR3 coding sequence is TGTGCCAGCAGCTTGGGCCAGCCCAATGAAAGACTGTTTTTT. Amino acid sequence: CASSLGQPNERLFF.

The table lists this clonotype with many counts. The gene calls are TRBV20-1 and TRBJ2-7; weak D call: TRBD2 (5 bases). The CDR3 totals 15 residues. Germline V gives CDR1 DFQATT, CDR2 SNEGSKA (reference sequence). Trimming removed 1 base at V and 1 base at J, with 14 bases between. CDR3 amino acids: CSARAGSVSSYEQYF. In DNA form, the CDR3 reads TGCAGTGCTAGAGCTGGTAGCGTATCTTCCTACGAGCAGTACTTC.

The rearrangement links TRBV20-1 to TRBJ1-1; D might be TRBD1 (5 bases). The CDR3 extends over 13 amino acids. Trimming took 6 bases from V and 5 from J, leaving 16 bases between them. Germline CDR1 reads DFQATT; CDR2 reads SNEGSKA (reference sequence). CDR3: CSASGGVWTEAFF. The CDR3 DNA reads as TGCAGTGCCTCCGGGGGGGTTTGGACTGAAGCTTTCTTT.

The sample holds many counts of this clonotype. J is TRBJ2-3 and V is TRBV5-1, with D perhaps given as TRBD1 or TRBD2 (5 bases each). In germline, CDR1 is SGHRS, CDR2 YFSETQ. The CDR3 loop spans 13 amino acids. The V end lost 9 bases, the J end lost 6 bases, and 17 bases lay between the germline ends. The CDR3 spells CATGRTGSDTQYF. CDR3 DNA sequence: TGCGCCACGGGACGCACCGGCTCGGATACGCAGTATTTT.

The CDR3 nucleotides are TGTGCCAGCAGTGAATCGAGGGAACCCACTGAAGCTTTCTTT. Its protein product is CASSESREPTEAFF. The chain is built from TRBV25-1 and TRBJ1-1; the D is unclear. The germline V and J ends were trimmed by 1 base and 4 bases, with 10 bases remaining between them. CDR3 length: 14 residues. The germline gives CDR1 MGHDK, CDR2 SYGVNS. The variable domain in full, with the rest retrieved from reference TRBV25-1 and TRBJ1-1, is EADIYQTPRYLVIGTGKKITLECSQTMGHDKMYWYQQDPGMELHLIHYSYGVNSTEKGDLSSESTVSRIRTEHFPLTLESARPSHTSQYLCASSESREPTEAFFGQGTRLTVV.

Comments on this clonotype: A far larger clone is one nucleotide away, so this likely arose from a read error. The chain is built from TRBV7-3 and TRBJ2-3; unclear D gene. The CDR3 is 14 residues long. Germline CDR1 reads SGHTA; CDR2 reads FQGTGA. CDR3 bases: TGTGTCAGCAGCTTAAGGGCAAGCACAGATACGCAGTATTTT. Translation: CVSSLRASTDTQYF.

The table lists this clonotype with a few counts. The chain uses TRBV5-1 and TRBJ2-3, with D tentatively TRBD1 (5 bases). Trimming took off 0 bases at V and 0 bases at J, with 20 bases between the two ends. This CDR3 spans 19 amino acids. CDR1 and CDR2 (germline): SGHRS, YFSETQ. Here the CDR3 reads CASSLEGSVNYASTDTQYF. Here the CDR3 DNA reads TGCGCCAGCAGCTTGGAGGGGTCAGTCAACTACGCTAGCACAGATACGCAGTATTTT.

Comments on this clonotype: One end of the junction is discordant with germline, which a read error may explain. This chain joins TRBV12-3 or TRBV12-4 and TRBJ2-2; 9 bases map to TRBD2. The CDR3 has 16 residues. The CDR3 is CAGSTRLAVNTGELFF. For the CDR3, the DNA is TGTGCCGGCAGTACGCGACTAGCGGTGAACACCGGGGAGCTGTTTTTT.

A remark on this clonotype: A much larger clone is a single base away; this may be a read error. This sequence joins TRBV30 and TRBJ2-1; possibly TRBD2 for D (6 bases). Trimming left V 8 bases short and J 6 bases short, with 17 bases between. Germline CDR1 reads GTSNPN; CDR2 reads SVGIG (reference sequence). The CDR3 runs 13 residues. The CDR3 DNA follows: TGTGCCGGCTCTAGCGCTCACGGCAATGAGCAGTTCTTC. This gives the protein CAGSSAHGNEQFF.

For the CDR3, the DNA is TGTGCCAGCAGTCCACGGGGGGGAACGAACTATGGCTACACCTTC. It specifies CASSPRGGTNYGYTF. The V call is TRBV7-9, the J call TRBJ1-2, with a tentative D call TRBD1 (5 bases). This CDR3 comprises 15 residues. Germline lookup yields CDR1 SEHNR and CDR2 FQNEAQ (reference sequence). Deletions cut 6 bases from V and 2 bases from J, with 16 bases between.

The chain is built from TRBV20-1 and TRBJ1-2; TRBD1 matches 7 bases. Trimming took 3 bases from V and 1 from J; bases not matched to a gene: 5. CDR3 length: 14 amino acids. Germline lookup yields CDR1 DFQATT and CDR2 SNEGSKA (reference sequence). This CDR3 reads CSASVGTVNYGYTF. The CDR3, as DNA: TGCAGTGCTAGTGTAGGGACAGTTAACTATGGCTACACCTTC.

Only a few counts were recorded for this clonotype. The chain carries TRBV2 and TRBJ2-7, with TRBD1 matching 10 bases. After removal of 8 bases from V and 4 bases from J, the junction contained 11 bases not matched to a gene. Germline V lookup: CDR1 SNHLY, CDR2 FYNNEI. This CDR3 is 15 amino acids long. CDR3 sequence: CASLRDRGMEYEQYF. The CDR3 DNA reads TGTGCCAGCCTCCGGGACAGGGGAATGGAGTACGAGCAGTACTTC.